The next 15 T cell receptor beta chains were all read from a single sample in a study of blood T cell dynamics during melanoma immunotherapy. Here immunoSEQ multiplex PCR was the method, and the copy in TCRdb shows in-frame clones only, minus some. The data contain 15,000 to 20,000 clones, approximately 94% of them singletons. Time point here: week 3, after first cycle of checkpoint inhibitor. The sequencing used effector memory CD8+ T cells from blood, collected from a patient treated with checkpoint blockade. These receptors all stem from a human donor with melanoma.

The rearrangement uses TRBV28 and TRBJ2-7; 7 positions match TRBD1. The V and J ends lost 2 bases and 12 bases, in that order; junction bases with no gene match: 13. There are 14 residues in the CDR3. Germline-derived CDR1 and CDR2 are MDHEN and SYDVKM. CDR3 nucleotide sequence: TGTGCCAGCAGTTTAGCAGGGACAGTCACGGTGGGGTACTTC. Translating it yields CASSLAGTVTVGYF.

V gene TRBV14 combines with J gene TRBJ2-7; D is possibly TRBD1 (6 bases). The germline V gene encodes CDR1 SGHDN and CDR2 FVKESK. Trimming took off 0 bases at V and 2 bases at J, with 11 bases between the two ends. This CDR3 has 15 residues. CDR3 in DNA: TGTGCCAGCAGCCAAGAAGGCAGGACAGCCTACGAGCAGTACTTC. Translation: CASSQEGRTAYEQYF.

This clone was seen once. The chain couples TRBV2 to TRBJ1-1; no reliable D call. CDR1 is SNHLY, CDR2 FYNNEI, per germline. This CDR3 spans 12 amino acids. V dropped 6 bases and J dropped 8 bases, with 13 bases sitting between them. The CDR3 spells CASSPWAGEAFF. The CDR3 DNA reads as TGTGCCAGCAGCCCATGGGCGGGGGAAGCTTTCTTT.

The rearrangement joins TRBV28 to TRBJ1-5, with a possible D match to TRBD1 (5 bases). The CDR3 is made up of 13 amino acids. The germline CDR1 and CDR2 sequences are MDHEN and SYDVKM. Deletions cut 2 bases from V and 7 bases from J, with 9 bases between. DNA for the CDR3: TGTGCCAGCAGTTTAGGGGCCTGGCAGCCCCAGCATTTT. This encodes CASSLGAWQPQHF. Complete variable domain (other parts from reference TRBV28 and TRBJ1-5): DVKVTQSSRYLVKRTGEKVFLECVQDMDHENMFWYRQDPGLGLRLIYFSYDVKMKEKGDIPEGYSVSREKKERFSLILESASTNQTSMYLCASSLGAWQPQHFGDGTRLSIL.

The chain has TRBV5-1 and TRBJ1-5; D call uncertain. Trimming removed 0 bases at V and 4 bases at J, with 14 bases between. From germline, CDR1 is SGHRS and CDR2 YFSETQ. This CDR3 contains 16 residues. The CDR3 spells CASSLGPGSNNQPQHF. CDR3 nucleotide sequence: TGCGCCAGCAGCTTGGGCCCCGGGTCTAATAATCAGCCCCAGCATTTT.

This clone was recorded a few times. The rearrangement uses TRBV7-9 and TRBJ2-7; tentative D call: TRBD1 (6 bases). Germline CDR1 reads SEHNR; CDR2 reads FQNEAQ (reference sequence). The germline V and J ends were trimmed by 5 bases and 1 base, with 15 bases remaining between them. There are 15 residues in the CDR3. For the CDR3, the DNA is TGTGCCAGCAGCATGCAGACAGGACCATCCTACGAGCAGTACTTC. It yields the protein CASSMQTGPSYEQYF.

This chain joins TRBV19 and TRBJ2-7; 7 bases line up with TRBD2. CDR3 length: 11 residues. J gave up 6 bases and V 5 bases, and 1 base lay outside the gene matches. CDR1 is LNHDA, CDR2 SQIVND, per germline (reference sequence). Written as DNA, the CDR3 is TGTGCCAGTAGTTCGGGGGGCGAGCAGTACTTC. This codes for CASSSGGEQYF. The whole variable domain, filled in from reference TRBV19 and TRBJ2-7, reads DGGITQSPKYLFRKEGQNVTLSCEQNLNHDAMYWYRQDPGQGLRLIYYSQIVNDFQKGDIAEGYSVSREKKESFPLTVTSAQKNPTAFYLCASSSGGEQYFGPGTRLTVT.

The chain is built from TRBV6-1 and TRBJ1-5; possible D gene TRBD1, 5 bases. Germline V gene lookup returns CDR1 MNHNS and CDR2 SASEGT. Trimming left V 6 bases short and J 4 bases short, with 16 bases between. The length of the CDR3 is 15 residues. DNA of the CDR3: TGTGCCAGCAGGGACCTGGCAGGGCTGAATCAGCCCCAGCATTTT. Its protein is CASRDLAGLNQPQHF.

The rearrangement links TRBV13 to TRBJ2-4, with D perhaps TRBD2 (6 bases). The V and J ends lost 6 bases and 1 base respectively, with 10 bases between them. The germline V gene encodes CDR1 PRHDT and CDR2 FYEKMQ (reference sequence). The CDR3 length is 14 residues. Written as DNA, the CDR3 is TGTGCCAGCAGTACCCGGGGGGCCAAAAACATTCAGTACTTC. This codes for CASSTRGAKNIQYF.

V gene TRBV7-9 combines with J gene TRBJ2-1; D tentatively reads TRBD1 or TRBD2 (5 bases each). Per germline, CDR1 SEHNR and CDR2 FQNEAQ (reference sequence). Trimming stripped 5 bases from V and 0 bases from J, with 14 bases between. This CDR3 has 16 amino acids. The CDR3 region has the DNA TGTGCCAGCAGCCCCCGGGACGGTAGCTCCTACAATGAGCAGTTCTTC. This encodes CASSPRDGSSYNEQFF.

This chain uses TRBV5-6 with TRBJ1-2, with 7 bases aligning to TRBD1. The CDR3 has 18 amino acids. The V segment lost 5 bases and the J segment 3 bases; nucleotides outside the gene matches: 19. The V gene's germline CDR1 is SGHDT and CDR2 YYEEEE. CDR3 nucleotides: TGTGCCAGCAGTCCAGGTTGGGACTCAACGCAGGGGGACTATGGCTACACCTTC. Its protein product is CASSPGWDSTQGDYGYTF.

This clone was seen a handful of times. The CDR3 DNA follows: TGCAGCGTTATCGGACACCCGGGAGCGCATGGAAACACCATATATTTT. Translation gives CSVIGHPGAHGNTIYF. This chain links TRBV29-1 with TRBJ1-3; TRBD1 is a possible D gene (5 bases). CDR3 size: 16 residues. CDR1 is SQVTM, CDR2 ANQGSEA, per germline. Trimming pared 5 bases from V and 3 bases from J, leaving 20 bases between.

The rearrangement links TRBV12-5 to TRBJ2-5; the D gene is possibly TRBD1 (5 bases). In germline, CDR1 is LGHNT, CDR2 FRNRAP. V shed 4 bases and J shed 1 base, with 7 bases lying between them. This CDR3 contains 13 residues. The CDR3 coding sequence is TGTGCTAGTGGTTACGACAGCCAAGAGACCCAGTACTTC. This gives the protein CASGYDSQETQYF.

This chain links TRBV7-8 with TRBJ2-3, with 7 bases lining up with TRBD2. In germline, CDR1 is SGHVS, CDR2 FQNEAQ. V shed 2 bases and J 5 bases; nucleotides not matched to a gene: 10. The CDR3 runs 16 residues. The CDR3 nucleotides are TGTGCCAGCAGCTTACAGTTGGCGGGAGCTCTAGATACGCAGTATTTT. Its protein product is CASSLQLAGALDTQYF.

The chain links TRBV27 to TRBJ2-5; 8 nucleotides agree with TRBD1. V gave up 4 bases and J gave up 4 bases; unmatched junction bases: 8. The germline V gene encodes CDR1 MNHEY and CDR2 SMNVEV (reference sequence). There are 15 residues in the CDR3. The CDR3 DNA follows: TGTGCCAGCAGTTCGACAGGGGATATTGGAGAGACCCAGTACTTC. Translating it yields CASSSTGDIGETQYF.